This record looks at one T cell receptor beta chain sequence and its context. This clonotype was picked up a small number of times. What antigen it recognizes has not been identified. No base qualities exist here, and no much larger clone lies one base off it. Amplification of TCR beta CDR3 regions was carried out from RNA transcripts. The first round of RT-PCR for the TCR CDR3 was performed with the HTBI primer set and the Qiagen OneStep RT-PCR kit. Libraries were constructed in a second round of multiplex PCR, after which size selection and purification were carried out. The libraries were sequenced on an Illumina HiSeq2000 using paired-end 100 bp reads. On the study's bioinformatics: SOAPnuke was used to process the raw data, removing reads that contained adapters or uncalled bases, had a mean Phred below 15, or lacked an exact match to the constant primer or identifier. High-quality paired reads were merged using COPE v1.2.5, and each unique nucleotide sequence was defined as a clonotype. MiTCR v1.1 was used to align clonotypes to the IMGT TRBV, TRBD and TRBJ reference segments. Only V-J combinations with frequency above 0.0001, covering about 99% of repertoires, were analysed. A TCS score was defined as the ratio of F50 (clonal expansion) to E x V (chaos), with BLOSUM62-based TCRdist applied between CDR3 peptides within each V-J. Welch's t-statistics and random forest reduced approximately 520 V-J features to 10 to 15, which were used in a naive Bayes classifier (R e1071). TCRdb cleaned the public reads at Q25 with fastp, built clones with MiXCR and kept in-frame beta chains. Identical CDR3 proteins give one entry, which carries the most common genes and DNA. None of the V and J calls come from the authors' own analysis; TCRdb made them. The sample contains about 590,000 distinct CDR3 sequences, roughly 14% of them found a single time. The biggest ten clones account for about 7% of the sample.

Stable Graves' hyperthyroidism was defined as no progression to ophthalmopathy during 18 months of follow-up. The hyperthyroidism patients were between 18 and 65 years old and newly diagnosed, with a disease duration of less than 2 months. The study excluded patients with uncontrolled infections, other autoimmune diseases, pregnancy or lactation. Clinical symptoms, serum thyroxine and TRAb, thyroid ultrasound, and orbital computed tomography formed the basis for the diagnoses. PBMCs were separated from 8 to 10 ml of fresh peripheral blood using Ficoll-Paque density gradient centrifugation. Trizol reagent was used to extract total RNA, and RNA quality was then checked on an Agilent 2100 Bioanalyzer. This specimen belongs to a study of T cells in Graves' hyperthyroidism and ophthalmopathy (dated by TCRdb to about 2019). As for the study more broadly: Peripheral blood samples were taken at the time of initial diagnosis, prior to any treatment. TCR V-J signatures able to tell the groups apart were searched for in a discovery cohort of approximately 95 patients, of whom 40 to 45 had Graves' ophthalmopathy and about 60 had stable Graves' hyperthyroidism. Prospective prediction of ophthalmopathy was tested in an independent validation cohort consisting of fewer than 20 hyperthyroidism patients and more than 15 patients who later progressed to ophthalmopathy. For training and testing, the roughly 93 patients in the discovery cohort were randomly divided in a 7:3 ratio. Thyroid tissue and blood T-cell repertoires from over 5 Graves' hyperthyroidism patients were also compared in the study. After blood sampling, hyperthyroidism patients were treated with methimazole at a starting dose of 30 mg daily, and ophthalmopathy patients were treated with high-dose intravenous methylprednisolone. The paper reports TCR Vbeta CDR3 sequencing of approximately 140 peripheral blood samples: 43 ophthalmopathy, under 80 hyperthyroidism and some 17 progressor patients. What the work shows at the level of the full study, not this receptor alone: Sample size was not statistically predetermined, and blinding of investigators to group allocation was not performed. Most expanded thyroid clonotypes (frequency above 0.001) were also detected in blood, a finding suggesting that blood repertoires may reflect thyroid immune responses. In validation, progression to ophthalmopathy was predicted by the model with 70.59% sensitivity and just over 72% specificity, a median of around 5.9 months before onset. Ophthalmopathy was separated from stable hyperthyroidism by a 13 V-J signature model, with 85% to 90% sensitivity and about 84% specificity obtained in cross-validation and 80%/75% obtained in testing.

Including cysteine and phenylalanine, the CDR3 has 12 amino acids. The entry retains the CDR3 DNA only, 36 bases that are in frame from base 1. This receptor chain uses TRBV3-2 and TRBJ2-5; whether TRBD2, the table's D call, matches the DNA was not checked. TRBV3-2 is a listed pseudogene. This clonotype was sampled from a woman aged 25 to 39 with Graves' hyperthyroidism. The sequencing sample was made of blood. DNA sequence: TGTGCCAGCAGCCGGGAGGAGGTGGCCCAGTACTTC. This sequence encodes CASSREEVAQYF.